These 22 T cell receptor beta chains came from one sample sequenced in a study of early T cells in non-severe SARS-CoV-2 infection. In TCRdb, the 5' RACE reads were re-called with MiXCR into one record per CDR3 protein. The data show some 62,000 distinct CDR3 sequences, approximately 8.8% seen once. The material sequenced was whole blood, taken at baseline. The receptors come from an adult who was a healthcare worker with PCR-confirmed SARS-CoV-2 infection or an uninfected control (not recorded which).

This clonotype was seen more than once but under ten times. The rearrangement links TRBV20-1 to TRBJ1-1; no reliable D call. Trimming shortened V by 3 bases and J by 0 bases, and 11 bases separated the two germline ends. The germline V gene encodes CDR1 DFQATT and CDR2 SNEGSKA (reference sequence). The CDR3 spans 14 residues. CDR3 sequence: CSASTASMNTEAFF. The DNA for the CDR3 is TGCAGTGCTAGTACGGCATCCATGAACACTGAAGCTTTCTTT.

The V and J genes are TRBV18 and TRBJ2-5, with D tentatively TRBD2 (6 bases). V was shortened by 2 bases and J by 0 bases, with 13 bases between the two germline ends. The CDR3 length is 16 residues. Germline V gene sequence: CDR1 KGHSH, CDR2 LQKENI. This chain's CDR3 is CASSPGGLEYQETQYF. CDR3 in DNA: TGTGCCAGCTCACCAGGAGGGCTGGAGTACCAAGAGACCCAGTACTTC.

V gene TRBV2 combines with J gene TRBJ2-2; D gene uncertain. The CDR3 has 13 residues. CDR1 is SNHLY and CDR2 is FYNNEI in the germline V gene. V was pared by 6 bases and J by 1 base, with 6 bases between. CDR3 sequence (DNA): TGTGCCAGCAGGGTCGAGAACACCGGGGAGCTGTTTTTT. Protein product: CASRVENTGELFF.

The V call is TRBV5-4, the J call TRBJ1-2; perhaps TRBD1 as D (6 bases). CDR3 length: 15 residues. V was trimmed by 3 bases and J by 5 bases, leaving 17 bases between them. The germline gives CDR1 SGHNT, CDR2 YYREEE (reference sequence). This CDR3 reads CASSWGSPGVYGYTF. CDR3 nucleotide sequence: TGTGCCAGCAGCTGGGGAAGTCCAGGGGTATATGGCTACACCTTC.

This clonotype appeared many times. The V gene is TRBV12-3 or TRBV12-4, the J gene TRBJ1-2, with D unclear. The V end lost 4 bases, the J end lost 0 bases, and 12 bases lay between the germline ends. The CDR3 runs to 15 residues. The CDR3 bases are TGTGCCAGCAGTTCCCGGGCGGACGCTAACTATGGCTACACCTTC. This gives the protein CASSSRADANYGYTF.

This clonotype came up a few times. The chain couples TRBV7-2 to TRBJ1-4; 8 bases are shared with TRBD1. V lost 2 bases and J lost 3; bases outside the gene matches: 8. Germline CDR1 and CDR2: SGHTA and FQGNSA. The CDR3 has 17 residues. CDR3 in amino acids: CASSLYVAGGPNEKLFF. In nucleotides, the CDR3 is TGTGCCAGCAGCTTATACGTTGCAGGGGGCCCTAATGAAAAACTGTTTTTT.

This clonotype was seen a handful of times. V usage is TRBV6-1 and J usage is TRBJ1-5; D call uncertain. The CDR3 length is 13 residues. Germline V lookup: CDR1 MNHNS, CDR2 SASEGT. Trimming took 5 bases from V and 8 from J, leaving 13 bases between them. This CDR3 reads CASSLGGWEPQHF. DNA of the CDR3: TGTGCCAGCAGTCTGGGAGGTTGGGAGCCCCAGCATTTT.

This clonotype came up many times. The chain links TRBV11-2 to TRBJ1-2; maybe TRBD1 (5 bases). V lost 1 base and J 8 bases, leaving 5 bases between the germline ends. CDR1 and CDR2 (germline): SGHAT, FQNNGV. The CDR3 loop spans 11 amino acids. The DNA of the CDR3 is TGTGCCAGCAGCTTAGGGGGCGGCTACACCTTC. It codes for CASSLGGGYTF.

This clonotype occurred many times. V and J are TRBV20-1 and TRBJ2-3, with TRBD1 identical over 8 bases. The V segment lost 3 bases and the J segment 10 bases; nucleotides outside the gene matches: 21. The CDR3 covers 17 residues. The V gene's germline CDR1 is DFQATT and CDR2 SNEGSKA (reference sequence). CDR3 bases: TGCAGTGCTAGGGGACCCTCCTCACAGGGGGTGGCCAGGGCGCAGTATTTT. This sequence encodes CSARGPSSQGVARAQYF.

This clonotype was recorded a few times. The rearrangement uses TRBV20-1 and TRBJ2-3; 10 positions agree with TRBD1. Losses at the gene ends were 5 bases for V and 2 bases for J; bases not matched to a gene: 10. The CDR3 has 16 residues. Germline V gene lookup returns CDR1 DFQATT and CDR2 SNEGSKA (reference sequence). CDR3 amino acids: CSAGGTGAFVTDTQYF. CDR3 in DNA: TGCAGTGCTGGAGGGACAGGGGCCTTCGTCACAGATACGCAGTATTTT.

The chain employs TRBV28 and TRBJ1-1; a weak D match, TRBD1 (5 bases). Germline V CDR1 and CDR2: MDHEN, SYDVKM. The CDR3 runs to 15 residues. V gave up 7 bases and J gave up 1 base, with 16 bases separating them. CDR3 sequence: CASTPLGRENTEAFF. The CDR3 DNA sequence: TGTGCCAGCACCCCCCTGGGGCGGGAGAACACTGAAGCTTTCTTT.

The sample holds many counts of this clonotype. This chain joins TRBV7-2 and TRBJ2-2, with 11 positions matching TRBD1. The CDR3 is 16 residues long. CDR1 SGHTA and CDR2 FQGNSA come from the germline V gene. V was pared by 1 base and J by 6 bases, with 4 bases of the junction left unmatched. The CDR3 DNA follows: TGTGCCAGCAGCTTAGGCGGACAGGGGGCTTCCGGGGAGCTGTTTTTT. Translated: CASSLGGQGASGELFF.

The genes are TRBV5-1 and TRBJ1-6; 8 nucleotides line up with TRBD1. This CDR3 region has 14 residues. The V and J ends lost 4 bases and 7 bases, in that order; junction bases with no gene match: 4. Germline V gives CDR1 SGHRS, CDR2 YFSETQ. The CDR3 DNA sequence: TGCGCCAGCAGCCCGGACAGGGAAAATTCACCCCTCCACTTT. It encodes CASSPDRENSPLHF.

This clonotype was recorded many times. V gene TRBV27 combines with J gene TRBJ2-3; TRBD2 agrees at 10 bases. This CDR3 has 14 amino acids. J lost 5 bases, V lost 6 bases, and 5 bases had no gene match. CDR1 is MNHEY and CDR2 is SMNVEV in the germline V gene (reference sequence). The CDR3 here is CASRGSGRGDTQYF. The DNA of the CDR3 is TGTGCCAGCAGAGGGAGCGGGAGGGGAGATACGCAGTATTTT.

This clonotype was picked up one time. The chain carries TRBV12-3 or TRBV12-4 and TRBJ1-5; a weak D match, TRBD1 (5 bases). V lost 3 bases, J lost 1 base, and 7 bases lay in between. CDR3 length: 14 residues. The CDR3 loop reads CASSLGPSNQPQHF. In nucleotides, the CDR3 is TGTGCCAGCAGTTTGGGACCGAGCAATCAGCCCCAGCATTTT.

This chain connects TRBV7-9 to TRBJ1-6; D gene ambiguous. V lost 5 bases, J lost 6 bases, and 11 bases lay in between. CDR3 length: 14 amino acids. CDR1 SEHNR and CDR2 FQNEAQ come from the germline V gene (reference sequence). The CDR3 bases are TGTGCCAGCAGCCCACTCCCGCTTAATTCACCCCTCCACTTT. This sequence encodes CASSPLPLNSPLHF. Full variable domain (outside the CDR3, taken from reference TRBV7-9 and TRBJ1-6): DTGVSQNPRHKITKRGQNVTFRCDPISEHNRLYWYRQTLGQGPEFLTYFQNEAQLEKSRLLSDRFSAERPKGSFSTLEIQRTEQGDSAMYLCASSPLPLNSPLHFGNGTRLTVT.

In this sample, this clonotype turned up a few times. The V gene is TRBV7-8, the J gene TRBJ2-7; a weak D match, TRBD2 (7 bases). V was cut by 1 base and J by 2 bases, with 12 bases left in between. Looked up from germline, CDR1 is SGHVS and CDR2 is FQNEAQ. The CDR3 sequence is 15 residues long. Here the CDR3 DNA reads TGTGCCAGCAGCTTAGTTCCGGGGGGCGCCTACGAGCAGTACTTC. Translation gives CASSLVPGGAYEQYF.

Many counts were recorded for this clonotype. CDR3 loop: CASSEGYRGGTDTQYF. For the CDR3, the DNA is TGTGCCAGCAGTGAAGGGTATAGGGGCGGCACAGATACGCAGTATTTT. The chain links TRBV25-1 to TRBJ2-3; D might be TRBD1 (5 bases). Trimming left V 2 bases short and J 1 base short, with 13 bases between. This CDR3 spans 16 amino acids. Germline loops: CDR1 MGHDK, CDR2 SYGVNS. Full variable domain (outside the CDR3, taken from reference TRBV25-1 and TRBJ2-3): EADIYQTPRYLVIGTGKKITLECSQTMGHDKMYWYQQDPGMELHLIHYSYGVNSTEKGDLSSESTVSRIRTEHFPLTLESARPSHTSQYLCASSEGYRGGTDTQYFGPGTRLTVL.

CDR3 region: CASSLFLESANEQFF. Written as DNA, the CDR3 is TGTGCCAGCAGTTTATTTTTGGAGTCCGCCAATGAGCAGTTCTTC. This chain connects TRBV27 to TRBJ2-1; D unresolved. V dropped 1 base and J dropped 6 bases, with 13 bases sitting between them. CDR1 is MNHEY, CDR2 SMNVEV, per germline (reference sequence). There are 15 residues in the CDR3.

This clonotype was counted between two and nine times. This chain links TRBV7-2 with TRBJ1-2, with 7 nucleotides matching TRBD1. This CDR3 region has 15 residues. The V gene end was trimmed by 0 bases and the J gene end by 4 bases; junction bases not matched to a gene: 5. The germline gives CDR1 SGHTA, CDR2 FQGNSA. For the CDR3, the DNA is TGTGCCAGCAGCTTAGCGGAGGGGGCTGGCTATGGCTACACCTTC. It translates to CASSLAEGAGYGYTF. The whole variable domain, remainder taken from reference TRBV7-2 and TRBJ1-2, is GAGVSQSPSNKVTEKGKDVELRCDPISGHTALYWYRQSLGQGLEFLIYFQGNSAPDKSGLPSDRFSAERTGGSVSTLTIQRTQQEDSAVYLCASSLAEGAGYGYTFGSGTRLTVV.

V is TRBV11-2 and J is TRBJ2-5; unclear D gene. CDR3 length: 14 amino acids. V was shortened by 5 bases and J by 5 bases, with 15 bases between the two germline ends. Germline V gives CDR1 SGHAT, CDR2 FQNNGV. The CDR3 coding sequence is TGTGCCAGCAGCGATTGGTCTAACCGGGAGACCCAGTACTTC. Translated, it gives CASSDWSNRETQYF. Supplemented by reference TRBV11-2 and TRBJ2-5, the full variable domain reads EAGVAQSPRYKIIEKRQSVAFWCNPISGHATLYWYQQILGQGPKLLIQFQNNGVVDDSQLPKDRFSAERLKGVDSTLKIQPAKLEDSAVYLCASSDWSNRETQYFGPGTRLLVL.

The V gene is TRBV5-6, the J gene TRBJ2-5; TRBD2 matches 10 bases. This CDR3 region has 15 residues. V trimming: 4 bases; J trimming: 2 bases; junction bases outside the gene matches: 5. The germline V gene encodes CDR1 SGHDT and CDR2 YYEEEE. CDR3 DNA sequence: TGTGCCAGCAGCAGGGGACTAGCGCCACAAGAGACCCAGTACTTC. This codes for CASSRGLAPQETQYF.